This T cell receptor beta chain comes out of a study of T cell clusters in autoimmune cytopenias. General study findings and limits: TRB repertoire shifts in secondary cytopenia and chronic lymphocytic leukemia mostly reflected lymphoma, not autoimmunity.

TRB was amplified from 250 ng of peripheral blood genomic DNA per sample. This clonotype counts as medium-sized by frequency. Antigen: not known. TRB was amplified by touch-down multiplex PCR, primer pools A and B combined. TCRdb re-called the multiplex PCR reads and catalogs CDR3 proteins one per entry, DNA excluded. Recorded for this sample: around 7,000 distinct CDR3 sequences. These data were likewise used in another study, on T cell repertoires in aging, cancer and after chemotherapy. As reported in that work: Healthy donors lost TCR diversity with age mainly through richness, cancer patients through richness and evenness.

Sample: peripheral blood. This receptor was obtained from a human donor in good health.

CDR3: CASSMVGLSSGANVLTF. The rearrangement uses TRBV19 and TRBJ2-6; there is no DNA to check the TCRdb D call of TRBD2. Per germline, CDR1 LNHDA and CDR2 SQIVND (reference sequence). The CDR3 sequence is 17 residues long. The entire variable domain, with the rest obtained from reference TRBV19 and TRBJ2-6, is as follows: DGGITQSPKYLFRKEGQNVTLSCEQNLNHDAMYWYRQDPGQGLRLIYYSQIVNDFQKGDIAEGYSVSREKKESFPLTVTSAQKNPTAFYLCASSMVGLSSGANVLTFGAGSRLTVL.